This T cell receptor (beta chain) originates from a study of blood T cells in healthy people across ages. Alongside a J-beta primer mix, a sample-barcoded 5' primer served in a second PCR lasting about 7 to 12 cycles. A single record per CDR3 protein comes from TCRdb applying MiXCR to the 5' RACE reads. The table records approximately 360,000 distinct CDR3 sequences, approximately 51% of them present only once. Remarks on this clonotype: Its antigen is currently unknown.

Peripheral blood from each donor was collected in a volume of 9.5 to 10 milliliters. V was clipped by 4 bases and J by 6 bases, with 17 bases between them. From germline, CDR1 is MNHEY and CDR2 SMNVEV (reference sequence). CDR3 length equals 15 residues. Study-wide findings and caveats: TCR beta diversity, measured per million T cells, fell in a roughly linear way with age.

The TCR originated in a man aged 55 to 70 in good health. The sequencing sample was made of blood. This chain connects TRBV27 to TRBJ2-3; TRBD2 might be the D (5 bases). This chain's CDR3 is CASSSLGLGSDTQYF. The CDR3 DNA reads TGTGCCAGCAGTTCCCTCGGACTGGGCTCGGATACGCAGTATTTT.